One and the same sample provided the 26 T cell receptor beta chains below, sequenced in a study of beta chain features in type 1 diabetes. Study-level findings and limits: There was a moderate but significant shortening of TCRB CDR3s in all four CD4+ subsets of Type 1 diabetes patients.

The isolated RNA, all of it, was reverse transcribed, so expressed TCRB transcripts were what got sequenced. The table came from immunoSEQ multiplex PCR; TCRdb's copy has only in-frame clones and leaves some out. The sample includes under 850,000 clones, roughly 13% seen only once; the top ten take 0.022%. For these TCRs, the target antigens are not known. Specimen: naive CD4+ T cells from blood. These receptors all stem from a man between 18 and 35 years old with type 1 diabetes.

The rearrangement uses TRBV7-9 and TRBJ2-1, with 7 bases matching TRBD2. The germline gives CDR1 SEHNR, CDR2 FQNEAQ (reference sequence). The CDR3 has 15 amino acids. J was trimmed by 1 base and V by 5 bases; bases with no gene match: 5. CDR3 sequence (DNA): TGTGCCAGCAGCCGCGGACTAGGGTCCTACAATGAGCAGTTCTTC. Protein sequence: CASSRGLGSYNEQFF.

J is TRBJ2-7 and V is TRBV18; 7 bases fit TRBD1. CDR1 and CDR2 (germline): KGHSH, LQKENI. V gave up 3 bases and J gave up 6 bases; unmatched junction bases: 2. CDR3 length equals 12 residues. As DNA, the CDR3 is TGTGCCAGCTCACCGGGACAGAGCGAGCAGTACTTC. Amino acid sequence: CASSPGQSEQYF.

The chain couples TRBV5-1 to TRBJ2-3; 8 positions agree with TRBD2. J lost 5 bases, V lost 1 base, and 6 bases had no gene match. CDR3 size: 15 residues. Germline V gives CDR1 SGHRS, CDR2 YFSETQ. The CDR3 bases are TGCGCCAGCAGCTTGTCGGCGGGGGGAGGAGATACGCAGTATTTT. Protein product: CASSLSAGGGDTQYF.

A few counts support this clone. This chain joins TRBV19 and TRBJ2-7, with 8 bases aligning to TRBD1. CDR1 is LNHDA and CDR2 is SQIVND in the germline V gene (reference sequence). The CDR3 has 14 amino acids. V dropped 11 bases and J dropped 2; count of bases not matched to a gene: 11. In DNA, the CDR3 is TGTGCCGCCTCTCAGGGGGCCGACCCCTACGAGCAGTACTTC. Encoded protein: CAASQGADPYEQYF.

The chain employs TRBV30 and TRBJ1-3; D is possibly TRBD1 (6 bases). Per the germline V gene, CDR1 is GTSNPN and CDR2 is SVGIG (reference sequence). The V end lost 3 bases, the J end lost 6 bases, and 12 bases lay between the germline ends. The CDR3 extends over 13 amino acids. The CDR3 DNA reads TGTGCCTGGAGCGATCGGGGGCTAAACACCATATATTTT. This gives the protein CAWSDRGLNTIYF.

The chain's CDR3 is CASSADRVYGYTF. Here the CDR3 DNA reads TGTGCCAGCAGTGCCGACAGGGTCTATGGCTACACCTTC. V is TRBV25-1 and J is TRBJ1-2; 7 positions agree with TRBD1. Germline values: CDR1 MGHDK, CDR2 SYGVNS. This CDR3 comprises 13 residues. V dropped 4 bases and J dropped 4; count of bases not matched to a gene: 3.

This clone has more than one count but fewer than ten. The same CDR3 arises from other DNA sequences in this sample as well. The gene calls are TRBV5-1 and TRBJ2-2; D is uncertain. Germline V CDR1 and CDR2: SGHRS, YFSETQ. This CDR3 has 13 amino acids. V lost 4 bases to trimming and J lost 4 bases, with 8 bases between them. CDR3 region: CASSTGPTGELFF. The DNA of the CDR3 is TGCGCCAGCAGCACGGGCCCCACCGGGGAGCTGTTTTTT.

The sample holds a few counts of this clone. This chain joins TRBV18 and TRBJ2-5, with 7 bases lining up with TRBD1. J was trimmed by 1 base and V by 1 base; bases with no gene match: 3. CDR1 and CDR2 from the germline V gene are KGHSH and LQKENI. This CDR3 contains 15 residues. The CDR3 protein is CASSPRGTAQETQYF. The CDR3 DNA follows: TGTGCCAGCTCACCACGAGGGACAGCCCAAGAGACCCAGTACTTC.

V usage is TRBV10-3 and J usage is TRBJ1-1, with 8 bases lining up with TRBD1. The V gene end was trimmed by 6 bases and the J gene end by 3 bases; junction bases not matched to a gene: 6. This CDR3 has 14 amino acids. Germline CDR1 reads ENHRY; CDR2 reads SYGVKD. The CDR3 reads CAIRKDRADTEAFF. In DNA form, the CDR3 reads TGTGCCATCAGGAAGGACAGGGCGGACACTGAAGCTTTCTTT.

Comment on this clone: One end of the junction varies from germline; a read error may be responsible. The chain couples TRBV5-1 to TRBJ2-3, with D perhaps matching TRBD2 (5 bases). From germline, CDR1 is SGHRS and CDR2 YFSETQ. CDR3 size: 14 residues. CDR3 sequence (DNA): TGCGCAAGCAGCTCCCATGTCGGGGCAGATACGCAGTATTTT. It translates to CASSSHVGADTQYF.

V gene TRBV9 combines with J gene TRBJ1-2, with 7 bases matching TRBD1. Germline CDR1 is SGDLS and CDR2 is YYNGEE. V shed 3 bases and J 7 bases; nucleotides not matched to a gene: 12. The CDR3 has 15 amino acids. CDR3 residues: CASSAPTGFVRGYTF. CDR3 in DNA: TGTGCCAGCAGCGCCCCGACAGGGTTCGTTCGTGGCTACACCTTC.

The V gene is TRBV2, the J gene TRBJ1-1; 7 bases line up with TRBD1. After removal of 4 bases from V and 3 bases from J, the junction contained 2 bases not matched to a gene. CDR3 size: 13 residues. Germline V gene data show CDR1 as SNHLY and CDR2 as FYNNEI. The CDR3 spells CASSGDRDTEAFF. The CDR3 bases are TGTGCCAGCAGTGGGGACAGAGACACTGAAGCTTTCTTT.

This chain links TRBV7-3 with TRBJ2-1; 8 bases line up with TRBD2. The CDR3 length is 15 residues. The trim removed 5 bases at V and 0 bases at J, leaving 3 bases unmatched. In germline, CDR1 is SGHTA, CDR2 FQGTGA. The CDR3 coding sequence is TGTGCCAGCAGCACCACTAGCGGCTCCTACAATGAGCAGTTCTTC. It specifies CASSTTSGSYNEQFF.

This clone was observed a handful of times. The chain recombines TRBV6-6 with TRBJ1-5; possibly TRBD1 for D (5 bases). V lost 0 bases to trimming and J lost 3 bases, with 9 bases between them. The germline V gene has CDR1 MNHNY and CDR2 SVGAGI (reference sequence). The CDR3 totals 15 residues. The CDR3 is CASSYSGRVNQPQHF. The CDR3 coding sequence is TGTGCCAGCAGTTACTCCGGCAGGGTCAATCAGCCCCAGCATTTT.

In its sample, this clone was seen a few times. V usage is TRBV7-9 and J usage is TRBJ2-3; TRBD1 matches 8 bases. Trimming cost V 5 bases and J 2 bases; bases outside gene matches: 3. The germline V gene has CDR1 SEHNR and CDR2 FQNEAQ (reference sequence). The CDR3 runs to 14 residues. CDR3 region: CASSRTGNTDTQYF. CDR3 nucleotide sequence: TGTGCCAGCAGCCGGACAGGGAACACAGATACGCAGTATTTT.

The J gene is TRBJ1-2, the V gene TRBV6-5; TRBD1 is a possible D gene (5 bases). This CDR3 has 15 residues. Trimming stripped 0 bases from V and 3 bases from J, with 11 bases between. Germline CDR1 is MNHEY and CDR2 is SVGAGI. The CDR3 loop reads CASSYSISGYYGYTF. The CDR3 DNA reads as TGTGCCAGCAGTTACTCGATTTCAGGGTACTATGGCTACACCTTC.

V is TRBV6-1 and J is TRBJ2-5; 8 nucleotides match TRBD1. With 6 bases clipped from V and 5 bases from J, the junction kept 8 bases outside the gene matches. Germline CDR1 and CDR2: MNHNS and SASEGT. The length of the CDR3 is 14 residues. CDR3 coding DNA: TGTGCCAGCAGAACGGACAGGGCCTCGGAGACCCAGTACTTC. Protein: CASRTDRASETQYF.

This chain connects TRBV5-1 to TRBJ1-1; tentative D call: TRBD1 (5 bases). Deletions cut 8 bases from V and 9 bases from J, with 26 bases between. This CDR3 spans 15 amino acids. Germline assignment: CDR1 SGHRS and CDR2 YFSETQ. For the CDR3, the DNA is TGCGCCAGTAAGCCCTGGTGGGACGCGGTTCAACAAGCTTTCTTT. This gives the protein CASKPWWDAVQQAFF.

The chain joins TRBV30 to TRBJ2-1; 8 bases align to TRBD2. Trimming cost V 2 bases and J 1 base; bases outside gene matches: 1. The germline CDR1 and CDR2 sequences are GTSNPN and SVGIG (reference sequence). There are 14 residues in the CDR3. Written as DNA, the CDR3 is TGTGCCTGGAGTCGACTAGCGTCCTACAATGAGCAGTTCTTC. Its protein product is CAWSRLASYNEQFF.

The chain has TRBV11-3 and TRBJ2-1; 14 positions agree with TRBD2. V trimming: 2 bases; J trimming: 13 bases; junction bases outside the gene matches: 10. This CDR3 is 16 amino acids long. Germline V lookup: CDR1 SGHNT, CDR2 YENEEA. The CDR3 DNA sequence: TGTGCCAGCAGCTTATCTGGACTAGCGGGGGGACCTACACAGTTCTTC. This gives the protein CASSLSGLAGGPTQFF.

The sample holds a few counts of this clone. The V call is TRBV11-2, the J call TRBJ2-5; D unresolved. The germline V gene has CDR1 SGHAT and CDR2 FQNNGV. Trimming took off 4 bases at V and 0 bases at J, with 3 bases between the two ends. The CDR3 consists of 12 residues. CDR3 residues: CASSSNQETQYF. The CDR3 coding sequence is TGTGCCAGCAGCTCGAACCAAGAGACCCAGTACTTC.

This clone was seen a handful of times. V is TRBV19 and J is TRBJ1-2; D is perhaps TRBD1 (5 bases). V lost 1 base and J lost 3, with 9 bases in between. This CDR3 has 14 residues. Germline V gene lookup returns CDR1 LNHDA and CDR2 SQIVND (reference sequence). The CDR3 DNA sequence: TGTGCCAGTAGTATAGTCGGGGCTGACTATGGCTACACCTTC. This gives the protein CASSIVGADYGYTF. Supplemented by reference TRBV19 and TRBJ1-2, the full variable domain reads DGGITQSPKYLFRKEGQNVTLSCEQNLNHDAMYWYRQDPGQGLRLIYYSQIVNDFQKGDIAEGYSVSREKKESFPLTVTSAQKNPTAFYLCASSIVGADYGYTFGSGTRLTVV.

The chain recombines TRBV10-3 with TRBJ2-7; 7 bases align to TRBD2. Germline assignment: CDR1 ENHRY and CDR2 SYGVKD. The CDR3 has 11 amino acids. Unmatched junction bases numbered 1, after V lost 10 bases and J lost 1 base. The CDR3 DNA follows: TGTGCCACCGGGGGGTCCTACGAGCAGTACTTC. Protein sequence: CATGGSYEQYF.

The chain joins TRBV30 to TRBJ1-1, with D possibly being TRBD1 (5 bases). Trimming removed 7 bases from V and 0 bases from J, with 12 bases in between. Germline-derived CDR1 and CDR2 are GTSNPN and SVGIG (reference sequence). The length of the CDR3 is 13 residues. The CDR3: CALLEGLNTEAFF. The DNA of the CDR3 is TGTGCCTTACTTGAGGGGTTGAACACTGAAGCTTTCTTT.

This chain uses TRBV30 with TRBJ1-6; tentatively, D is TRBD1 (6 bases). V was trimmed by 0 bases and J by 0 bases, leaving 15 bases between them. This CDR3 has 18 residues. Germline CDR1 and CDR2: GTSNPN and SVGIG (reference sequence). This CDR3 is CAWSVRGGAGSYNSPLHF. The CDR3 coding sequence is TGTGCCTGGAGTGTACGAGGGGGGGCCGGCTCCTATAATTCACCCCTCCACTTT.

The chain carries TRBV10-3 and TRBJ2-1, with TRBD2 matching over 10 bases. CDR3 length equals 15 residues. Germline-derived CDR1 and CDR2 are ENHRY and SYGVKD. V was clipped by 2 bases and J by 7 bases; unmatched bases: 5. This CDR3 is CAISEMGTSVNEQFF. The CDR3 region has the DNA TGTGCCATCAGTGAGATGGGGACTAGCGTGAATGAGCAGTTCTTC.